What follows are 10 T cell receptor beta chains derived from one specimen sequenced in a study of regulatory T cells in long-lasting Graves disease. Assembly of TCR beta libraries relied on iRepertoire HTBI primers together with Arm-PCR of CDR3 regions. TCRdb reprocessed the multiplex PCR reads via MiXCR and lists one record per CDR3 protein. Of a few hundred thousand distinct CDR3 sequences in the sample, 14% to 15% were seen once. As for time point: newly diagnosed GD, antithyroid drugs for less than 3 months. TCR sequences were obtained from RNA taken from PBMCs. These same records also appear under a second study, on T cells in Graves' hyperthyroidism and ophthalmopathy.

Sequenced material: peripheral blood mononuclear cells (PBMCs), taken at new diagnosis, from a patient treated with antithyroid drugs. These receptor sequences come from a woman aged 40 to 50 with Graves disease.

This clonotype was seen many times. The genes are TRBV7-9 and TRBJ1-2; no firm D call. This CDR3 contains 13 residues. Per germline, CDR1 SEHNR and CDR2 FQNEAQ (reference sequence). Trimming took off 2 bases at V and 6 bases at J, with 10 bases between the two ends. The CDR3 loop reads CASSLRILDGYTF. In DNA form, the CDR3 reads TGTGCCAGCAGCTTAAGGATTTTGGATGGCTACACCTTC.

This clonotype has at least ten counts. The chain is built from TRBV12-3 or TRBV12-4 and TRBJ2-2, with 8 bases matching TRBD2. Trimming took 4 bases from V and 5 from J; bases not matched to a gene: 6. The CDR3 is made up of 15 amino acids. CDR3 in amino acids: CASSSGLEKTGELFF. The CDR3 DNA reads TGTGCCAGCAGTTCGGGACTAGAAAAGACCGGGGAGCTGTTTTTT.

At least ten counts were recorded for this clonotype. This rearrangement joins TRBV6-5 to TRBJ2-7, with 9 bases fitting TRBD1. This CDR3 has 15 amino acids. Germline V gene sequence: CDR1 MNHEY, CDR2 SVGAGI. V trimming: 4 bases; J trimming: 5 bases; junction bases outside the gene matches: 9. The CDR3 bases are TGTGCCAGCAGTTTAACAGGGGGCGAGCAGGACGAGCAGTACTTC. It codes for CASSLTGGEQDEQYF.

This clonotype was counted ten times or more. V usage is TRBV20-1 and J usage is TRBJ2-5; perhaps TRBD1 as D (5 bases). CDR1 DFQATT and CDR2 SNEGSKA come from the germline V gene (reference sequence). V lost 4 bases, J lost 5 bases, and 20 bases lay in between. This CDR3 is 15 amino acids long. In nucleotides, the CDR3 is TGCAGTGCTACCCCACTGTTTTTGGGGCAGGAGACCCAGTACTTC. Its translation: CSATPLFLGQETQYF.

In its sample, this clonotype was seen many times. The J gene is TRBJ2-1, the V gene TRBV29-1; a weak D match, TRBD1 (6 bases). V dropped 3 bases and J dropped 8 bases, with 11 bases sitting between them. This CDR3 has 12 residues. Germline CDR1 is SQVTM and CDR2 is ANQGSEA. The CDR3 loop reads CSVDRQAHEQFF. Here the CDR3 DNA reads TGCAGCGTTGATAGACAGGCACATGAGCAGTTCTTC.

CDR3 region: CASSLTGSWRYTF. As DNA, the CDR3 is TGTGCCAGCAGCTTGACAGGATCTTGGCGCTACACCTTC. The genes are TRBV11-3 and TRBJ1-2; tentative D call: TRBD1 (6 bases). Trimming took off 3 bases at V and 9 bases at J, with 14 bases between the two ends. Germline V gives CDR1 SGHNT, CDR2 YENEEA. There are 13 residues in the CDR3.

The table lists this clonotype with many counts. The genes are TRBV5-1 and TRBJ2-1; D gene unclear. Germline CDR1 and CDR2: SGHRS and YFSETQ. V was cut by 6 bases and J by 8 bases, with 18 bases left in between. The CDR3 consists of 14 residues. The DNA for the CDR3 is TGCGCCAGCAATTCCCAAAGGGAAGGAGATGAGCAGTTCTTC. It translates to CASNSQREGDEQFF. The complete variable domain, with remaining parts taken from reference TRBV5-1 and TRBJ2-1, reads KAGVTQTPRYLIKTRGQQVTLSCSPISGHRSVSWYQQTPGQGLQFLFEYFSETQRNKGNFPGRFSGRQFSNSRSEMNVSTLELGDSALYLCASNSQREGDEQFFGPGTRLTVL.

The V gene is TRBV4-1, the J gene TRBJ2-1, with 7 positions matching TRBD2. The CDR3 sequence is 12 residues long. CDR1 is MGHRA, CDR2 YSYEKL, per germline. Unmatched junction bases numbered 0, after V lost 4 bases and J lost 6 bases. The DNA for the CDR3 is TGCGCCAGCAGCCGGGAGGGCAATGAGCAGTTCTTC. Its protein product is CASSREGNEQFF.

This clonotype appeared many times. V gene TRBV29-1 combines with J gene TRBJ2-3; D might be TRBD2 (6 bases). Germline CDR1 reads SQVTM; CDR2 reads ANQGSEA. The germline V and J ends were trimmed by 0 bases and 9 bases, with 10 bases remaining between them. The CDR3 length is 12 residues. In DNA form, the CDR3 reads TGCAGCGTTGAAGAGGGGGGTAACACGCAGTATTTT. As protein: CSVEEGGNTQYF.

The chain carries TRBV3-1 and TRBJ2-7; 10 bases agree with TRBD1. The CDR3 runs to 14 residues. V shed 4 bases, J shed 5 bases, and the junction held 5 bases outside the gene matches. Germline V gene sequence: CDR1 LGHDT, CDR2 YNNKEL (reference sequence). Written as DNA, the CDR3 is TGTGCCAGCAGCCCGGGACAGGGGCGCCACGAGCAGTACTTC. Translated: CASSPGQGRHEQYF.